These 15 T cell receptor beta chains share one sample of origin, sequenced in a study of CD8 T cells in ankylosing spondylitis (dated by TCRdb to about 2017). Libraries were made using 5' RACE. Sequenced on an Illumina HiSeq 2500. TCRdb took the public reads, trimmed them with fastp at Q25, ran MiXCR for clone calling and kept in-frame beta chains. Each CDR3 protein gets just one entry, which takes the most common genes and DNA from the rows behind it. Across this sample there are more than 150,000 distinct CDR3 sequences, with approximately 10% seen only once. About 29% of the sample goes to the ten largest clones. The sample consisted of blood, either unsorted or a sorted T cell fraction (not recorded which). The receptor source for this set is a male donor with ankylosing spondylitis or in good health (not recorded which).

This clonotype was picked up many times. The chain links TRBV20-1 to TRBJ2-7; D is unresolved. Germline values: CDR1 DFQATT, CDR2 SNEGSKA (reference sequence). V gave up 3 bases and J gave up 3 bases, with 6 bases separating them. This CDR3 spans 11 amino acids. The chain's CDR3 is CSARSYYEQYF. CDR3 coding DNA: TGCAGTGCTAGGTCCTACTACGAGCAGTACTTC.

This rearrangement joins TRBV6-1 to TRBJ2-5; D perhaps matches TRBD2 (5 bases). Between the trimmed V and J ends, which lost 6 bases and 0 bases, there was a span of 17 bases. This CDR3 is 16 amino acids long. In germline, CDR1 is MNHNS, CDR2 SASEGT. CDR3 loop: CASRPFRGRDQETQYF. CDR3 in DNA: TGTGCCAGCAGACCCTTCCGAGGGCGGGACCAAGAGACCCAGTACTTC.

The V and J genes are TRBV5-1 and TRBJ2-5; 9 bases match TRBD2. CDR3 length equals 15 residues. Germline trimming cut 5 bases from V and 1 base from J; bases unmatched to any gene: 6. Germline CDR1 reads SGHRS; CDR2 reads YFSETQ. The CDR3: CASRSTSGPQETQYF. In DNA form, the CDR3 reads TGCGCCAGCAGATCGACTAGCGGACCCCAAGAGACCCAGTACTTC.

J is TRBJ2-1 and V is TRBV24-1, with TRBD1 matching over 9 bases. Losses at the gene ends were 4 bases for V and 1 base for J; bases not matched to a gene: 4. Germline CDR1 KGHDR, CDR2 SFDVKD. CDR3 size: 16 residues. The CDR3 DNA is TGTGCCACCAGTGACTCCGGGACAGGGTCCTACAATGAGCAGTTCTTC. This sequence encodes CATSDSGTGSYNEQFF.

This chain connects TRBV3-1 to TRBJ1-1; TRBD1 matches 8 bases. The CDR3 consists of 20 residues. The germline V gene encodes CDR1 LGHDT and CDR2 YNNKEL (reference sequence). The ends lost 5 bases at V and 4 bases at J; junction bases unmatched: 24. CDR3 sequence (DNA): TGTGCCAGCAGCTCCCGTCGGTATGCAGGGGGCAATATCGGAGGCACTGAAGCTTTCTTT. It translates to CASSSRRYAGGNIGGTEAFF.

This clonotype has a count of ten or more. J is TRBJ2-2 and V is TRBV2; no clear D gene. CDR3 size: 10 residues. V shed 8 bases and J shed 6 bases, with 4 bases lying between them. In germline, CDR1 is SNHLY, CDR2 FYNNEI. The CDR3 coding sequence is TGTGCCAGCCGGTCCGGGGAGCTGTTTTTT. It codes for CASRSGELFF. Based on the CDR3 plus reference TRBV2 and TRBJ2-2, the full variable domain is EPEVTQTPSHQVTQMGQEVILRCVPISNHLYFYWYRQILGQKVEFLVSFYNNEISEKSEIFDDQFSVERPDGSNFTLKIRSTKLEDSAMYFCASRSGELFFGEGSRLTVL.

A single count supports this clonotype. The chain joins TRBV7-9 to TRBJ2-1, with 10 bases aligning to TRBD1. Germline V gene sequence: CDR1 SEHNR, CDR2 FQNEAQ (reference sequence). The CDR3 covers 16 residues. V dropped 5 bases and J dropped 2; count of bases not matched to a gene: 6. CDR3: CASSPPGQGTYNEQFF. CDR3 coding DNA: TGTGCCAGCAGCCCGCCGGGACAGGGGACCTACAATGAGCAGTTCTTC.

Only a few counts were recorded for this clonotype. The chain links TRBV29-1 to TRBJ1-1; the D is unclear. Trimming cost V 4 bases and J 1 base, with 10 bases left between them. There are 13 residues in the CDR3. Germline V gene lookup returns CDR1 SQVTM and CDR2 ANQGSEA. CDR3 in amino acids: CSVGATQNTEAFF. CDR3 sequence (DNA): TGCAGCGTTGGCGCCACACAGAACACTGAAGCTTTCTTT.

This clonotype was counted ten times or more. The gene calls are TRBV10-3 and TRBJ2-6; the D call may be TRBD1 or TRBD2 (6 bases each). The V gene's germline CDR1 is ENHRY and CDR2 SYGVKD. Trimming took off 4 bases at V and 4 bases at J, with 14 bases between the two ends. The CDR3 is 16 amino acids. CDR3 amino acids: CAISGNPGAGANVLTF. Written as DNA, the CDR3 is TGTGCCATCAGTGGAAATCCGGGGGCCGGGGCCAACGTCCTGACTTTC.

The V and J genes are TRBV5-1 and TRBJ2-5; 7 bases agree with TRBD1. This CDR3 comprises 16 residues. The V gene end was trimmed by 3 bases and the J gene end by 0 bases; junction bases not matched to a gene: 8. Germline CDR1 SGHRS, CDR2 YFSETQ. CDR3 sequence reads: CASSSSDRANQETQYF. CDR3 coding DNA: TGCGCCAGCAGCTCTTCAGACAGGGCCAACCAAGAGACCCAGTACTTC.

There are many counts of this clonotype. The rearrangement joins TRBV10-1 to TRBJ1-4; D remains ambiguous. Trimming took 0 bases from V and 10 from J, leaving 9 bases between them. Per germline, CDR1 WNHNN and CDR2 SYGVQD (reference sequence). The CDR3 sequence is 13 residues long. Written as DNA, the CDR3 is TGCGCCAGCAGTGAGTCTGTGGAAGGAAAACTGTTTTTT. It codes for CASSESVEGKLFF.

In its sample, this clonotype was seen a few times. This chain joins TRBV9 and TRBJ2-1, with D possibly being TRBD1 (6 bases). V lost 3 bases, J lost 8 bases, and 18 bases lay in between. The CDR3 covers 15 residues. Per the germline V gene, CDR1 is SGDLS and CDR2 is YYNGEE. The CDR3 loop reads CASSGGGIGWDEQFF. Here the CDR3 DNA reads TGTGCCAGCAGCGGAGGGGGAATCGGATGGGATGAGCAGTTCTTC. Using reference TRBV9 and TRBJ2-1 for the parts outside the CDR3, the full variable domain is DSGVTQTPKHLITATGQRVTLRCSPRSGDLSVYWYQQSLDQGLQFLIQYYNGEERAKGNILERFSAQQFPDLHSELNLSSLELGDSALYFCASSGGGIGWDEQFFGPGTRLTVL.

This clonotype was seen a handful of times. The CDR3 sequence: CASSLAQANEKLFF. The CDR3 region has the DNA TGTGCCAGCAGCTTGGCCCAAGCTAATGAAAAACTGTTTTTT. The rearrangement joins TRBV7-9 to TRBJ1-4, with D hard to call. CDR1 and CDR2 from the germline V gene are SEHNR and FQNEAQ (reference sequence). V shed 3 bases and J shed 3 bases, with 8 bases lying between them. The CDR3 totals 14 residues.

In this sample, this clonotype turned up many times. The genes are TRBV20-1 and TRBJ2-1; D gene unclear. Germline V lookup: CDR1 DFQATT, CDR2 SNEGSKA (reference sequence). Deletions cut 2 bases from V and 0 bases from J, with 8 bases between. The CDR3 extends over 14 amino acids. The DNA for the CDR3 is TGCAGTGCTAGATACGTGGTCTCCTACAATGAGCAGTTCTTC. Translated, it gives CSARYVVSYNEQFF.

The chain uses TRBV23-1 and TRBJ1-5; TRBD1 agrees at 7 bases. TRBV23-1 is an ORF for which the function is uncertain. The V and J ends lost 8 bases and 7 bases, in that order; junction bases with no gene match: 11. This CDR3 spans 14 amino acids. The CDR3 sequence is CASDYTGAGQPQHF. CDR3 DNA sequence: TGCGCCAGCGACTACACAGGGGCAGGCCAGCCCCAGCATTTT.